These 5 T cell receptor beta chains came from one sample sequenced in a study of T cells in localized non-small cell lung cancer. Repertoires were generated with immunoSEQ multiplex PCR, while TCRdb's copy carries only in-frame clones and drops some. The table shows tens of thousands of clones, with 88% occurring only once. The sample was peripheral blood, taken before any cancer treatment. The receptors were sampled from a female donor aged 60 or older with stage I squamous cell lung carcinoma.

The rearrangement joins TRBV5-4 to TRBJ2-7; 7 positions match TRBD2. The J segment lost 2 bases and the V segment lost 3 bases, leaving 11 bases of the junction unmatched. Germline CDR1 SGHNT, CDR2 YYREEE (reference sequence). The CDR3 runs to 16 residues. The CDR3 loop reads CASSSTLADSTYEQYF. As DNA, the CDR3 is TGTGCCAGCAGCTCTACCCTAGCGGATAGTACCTACGAGCAGTACTTC.

The genes are TRBV10-1 and TRBJ2-2, with no clear D. The CDR3 totals 15 residues. Germline lookup yields CDR1 WNHNN and CDR2 SYGVQD (reference sequence). Deletions cut 2 bases from V and 1 base from J, with 8 bases between. In DNA, the CDR3 is TGCGCCAGCAGTGAGGCCGGATGGAACACCGGGGAGCTGTTTTTT. Its translation: CASSEAGWNTGELFF.

This clone was recorded a few times. The chain employs TRBV5-1 and TRBJ2-1, with TRBD1 as a possible D gene (5 bases). Germline CDR1 reads SGHRS; CDR2 reads YFSETQ. The CDR3 loop spans 14 amino acids. The V end lost 3 bases, the J end lost 10 bases, and 17 bases lay between the germline ends. DNA of the CDR3: TGCGCCAGCAGCTCAACAGGACCGGGCCAAGAGCAGTTCTTC. Protein product: CASSSTGPGQEQFF. Variable domain in full (rest from reference TRBV5-1 and TRBJ2-1): KAGVTQTPRYLIKTRGQQVTLSCSPISGHRSVSWYQQTPGQGLQFLFEYFSETQRNKGNFPGRFSGRQFSNSRSEMNVSTLELGDSALYLCASSSTGPGQEQFFGPGTRLTVL.

The V gene is TRBV6-5, the J gene TRBJ1-2, with D perhaps TRBD1 (6 bases). Germline CDR1 and CDR2: MNHEY and SVGAGI. The CDR3 has 14 residues. The V end lost 2 bases, the J end lost 8 bases, and 15 bases lay between the germline ends. The CDR3 DNA reads as TGTGCCAGCAGTTACCTAGACAGGTCGAACGGCTACACCTTC. Amino acid sequence: CASSYLDRSNGYTF.

The chain is built from TRBV2 and TRBJ1-5; D is unresolved. The CDR3 is made up of 14 amino acids. Germline-derived CDR1 and CDR2 are SNHLY and FYNNEI. Trimming stripped 8 bases from V and 6 bases from J, with 17 bases between. The CDR3 coding sequence is TGTGCCAGCGGGTGGGAAGGGATAGGTCAGCCCCAGCATTTT. Translation gives CASGWEGIGQPQHF.